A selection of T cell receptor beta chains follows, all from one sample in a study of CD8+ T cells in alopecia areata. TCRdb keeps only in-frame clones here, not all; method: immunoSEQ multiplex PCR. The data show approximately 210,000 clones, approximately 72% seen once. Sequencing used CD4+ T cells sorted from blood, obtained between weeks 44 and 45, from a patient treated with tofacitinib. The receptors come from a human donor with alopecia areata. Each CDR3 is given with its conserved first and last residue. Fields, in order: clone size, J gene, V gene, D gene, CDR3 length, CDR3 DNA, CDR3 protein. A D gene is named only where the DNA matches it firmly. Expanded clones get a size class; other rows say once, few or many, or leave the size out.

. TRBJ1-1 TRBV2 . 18 TGTGCCAGCACTGTCCCCTCCGGGACTTTAGACTTGAACACTGAAGCTTTCTTT CASTVPSGTLDLNTEAFF
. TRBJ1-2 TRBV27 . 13 TGTGCCAGCAGCTCAGGGGTCTGGTATGGCTACACCTTC CASSSGVWYGYTF
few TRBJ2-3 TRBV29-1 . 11 TGCAGCGTTGAGCGTGAGGATACGCAGTATTTT CSVEREDTQYF
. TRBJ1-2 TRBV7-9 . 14 TGTGCCAGCAGCTCTCTAGACTGGAGGAGTGGCTACACCTTC CASSSLDWRSGYTF
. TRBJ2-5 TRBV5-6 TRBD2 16 TGTGCCAGCAGCTTTCGGACTAGCGGCAACGGAAAGGCCCAGTACTTC CASSFRTSGNGKAQYF
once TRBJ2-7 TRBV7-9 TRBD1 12 TGTGCCAAACAGGGGGCTCCCGACGAGCAGTACTTC CAKQGAPDEQYF
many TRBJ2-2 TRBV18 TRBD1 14 TGTGCCAGCTGTGGGACAGGCAACACCGGGGAGCTGTTTTTT CASCGTGNTGELFF
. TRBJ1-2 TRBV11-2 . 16 TGTGCCAGCAGCTTAGCGGGTGGGACCCCAAGAAATGGCTACACCTTC CASSLAGGTPRNGYTF
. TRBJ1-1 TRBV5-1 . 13 TGCGCCAGCAGCTTGGAAGCGAACACTGAAGCTTTCTTT CASSLEANTEAFF
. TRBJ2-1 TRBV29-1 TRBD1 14 TGCAGCGTTGAGTTTAGGGACAGGGTCTATGAGCAGTTCTTC CSVEFRDRVYEQFF
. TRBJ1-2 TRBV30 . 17 TGTGCCTGGAGTGTACCTGGTGGGGCGAATCTGGACTATGGCTACACCTTC CAWSVPGGANLDYGYTF
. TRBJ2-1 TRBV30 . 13 TGTGCCTGGAGTGGGGGGGCGCGGAATGAGCAGTTCTTC CAWSGGARNEQFF
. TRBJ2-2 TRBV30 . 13 TGTGCCTGGAGTTCGAGGATCACCGGGGAGCTGTTTTTT CAWSSRITGELFF
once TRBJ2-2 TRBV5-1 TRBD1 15 TGCGCCAGCAGCTCGGGACAGGGGTTGGACGGGGAGCTGTTTTTT CASSSGQGLDGELFF
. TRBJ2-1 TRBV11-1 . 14 TGTGCCAGCAGCCGCGGTGGATCCTACAATGAGCAGTTCTTC CASSRGGSYNEQFF
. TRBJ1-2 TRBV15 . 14 TGTGCCACCAGCCGGGATTCTTTCTCATATGGCTACACCTTC CATSRDSFSYGYTF
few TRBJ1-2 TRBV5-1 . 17 TGCGCCAGCAGCTTGGGATGGGGTTCAGGGAATCTCTATGGCTACACCTTC CASSLGWGSGNLYGYTF
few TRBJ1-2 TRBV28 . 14 TGTGCCAGCAGTCCCCCAGGGAGGACAGAGGGCTACACCTTC CASSPPGRTEGYTF
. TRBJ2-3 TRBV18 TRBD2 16 TGTGCCAGCTCACAGAACGGACTAGCTAGCGCAGATACGCAGTATTTT CASSQNGLASADTQYF
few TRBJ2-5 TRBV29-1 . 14 TGCAGCGTTGTGGGGGGACAGACAAAAGAGACCCAGTACTTC CSVVGGQTKETQYF
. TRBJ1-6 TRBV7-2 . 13 TGTGCCAGCAGCCCAAGAAGGAATTCACCCCTCCACTTT CASSPRRNSPLHF
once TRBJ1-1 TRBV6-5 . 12 TGTGCCTGCTCCGGGGTGAACACTGAAGCTTTCTTT CACSGVNTEAFF
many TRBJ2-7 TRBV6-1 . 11 TGTGCCAGCAGTGAAACCCTAGAGCAGTACTTC CASSETLEQYF
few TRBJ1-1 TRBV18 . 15 TGTGCCAGCTCACTAGCATTAGGACAGAAGGTCGAGGCTTTCTTT CASSLALGQKVEAFF
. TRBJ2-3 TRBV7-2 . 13 TGTGCCAGCAGCTCGCTAAGGACAGATACGCAGTATTTT CASSSLRTDTQYF
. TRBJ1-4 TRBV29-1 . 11 TGCAGCGTCTTATCAAGGGAAAAACTGTTTTTT CSVLSREKLFF
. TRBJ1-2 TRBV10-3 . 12 TGTGCCATCACGGACAGCGACTATGGCTACACCTTC CAITDSDYGYTF
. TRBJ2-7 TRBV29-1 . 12 TGCAGCGCCCTAGCAGTATCTACGTCGCAGTACTTC CSALAVSTSQYF
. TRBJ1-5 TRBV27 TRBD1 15 TGTGCCAGCAAAGAGGGACAGAGTAGCAATCAGCCCCAGCATTTT CASKEGQSSNQPQHF
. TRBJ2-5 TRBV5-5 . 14 TGTGCCAGCAGCAGAAGGGACAACCAAGAGACCCAGTACTTC CASSRRDNQETQYF
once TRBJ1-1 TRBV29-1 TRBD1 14 TGCAGCGTCGTTGGGACAGAGAGGAACACTGAAGCTTTCTTT CSVVGTERNTEAFF
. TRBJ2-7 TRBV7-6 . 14 TGTGCCAGCAGCTCAGCGACAACCTCCTACGAGCAGTACTTC CASSSATTSYEQYF